One sample yielded the 20 T cell receptor beta chains listed below, sequenced in a study of blood T cells in healthy people across ages. The authors ran a second PCR of 7 to 11 cycles using a sample-barcoded 5' primer and a J-beta primer mix. TCRdb passed the 5' RACE reads through MiXCR, listing each CDR3 protein once. The data contain roughly 650,000 distinct CDR3 sequences, roughly 32% of them singletons. Sequences were obtained from blood. The receptor source for this set is a woman older than 75 in good health.

This clonotype has more than one count but fewer than ten. The V and J genes are TRBV18 and TRBJ1-4; 7 bases align to TRBD1. This CDR3 has 15 residues. The V and J ends lost 4 bases and 4 bases, in that order; junction bases with no gene match: 6. The germline CDR1 and CDR2 sequences are KGHSH and LQKENI. CDR3 protein: CASSLDRDSNEKLFF. The CDR3 DNA follows: TGTGCCAGCTCACTAGACCGGGACAGTAATGAAAAACTGTTTTTT.

This clonotype was recorded many times. The chain links TRBV2 to TRBJ2-7, with D possibly being TRBD2 (7 bases). Per germline, CDR1 SNHLY and CDR2 FYNNEI. CDR3 length equals 14 residues. Trimming removed 6 bases from V and 4 bases from J, with 16 bases in between. This chain's CDR3 is CASRAYRGAYEQYF. CDR3 sequence (DNA): TGTGCCAGCAGAGCTTACCGGGGGGCATACGAGCAGTACTTC.

The V call is TRBV29-1, the J call TRBJ2-7, with D tentatively TRBD1 (6 bases). Germline V gene sequence: CDR1 SQVTM, CDR2 ANQGSEA. The V and J ends lost 4 bases and 2 bases respectively, with 12 bases between them. The CDR3 contains 13 residues. CDR3 loop: CSVVSQGTYEQYF. CDR3 nucleotides: TGCAGCGTTGTCAGTCAGGGGACCTACGAGCAGTACTTC.

V gene TRBV27 combines with J gene TRBJ2-6; 14 nucleotides line up with TRBD2. The CDR3 is 20 amino acids. Germline CDR1 and CDR2: MNHEY and SMNVEV (reference sequence). Unmatched junction bases numbered 10, after V lost 4 bases and J lost 2 bases. The CDR3 reads CASSSQLPGLAGAGANVLTF. The CDR3 DNA is TGTGCCAGCAGTTCACAATTGCCGGGACTAGCGGGGGCTGGGGCCAACGTCCTGACTTTC.

In this sample, this clonotype turned up many times. CDR3 DNA sequence: TGTGCCAGCAGCGCCACTAGCGGGGGGTACAATGAGCAGTTCTTC. It is translated as CASSATSGGYNEQFF. The chain carries TRBV9 and TRBJ2-1; 12 bases map to TRBD2. J gave up 4 bases and V 3 bases, and 2 bases lay outside the gene matches. The CDR3 has 15 residues. Looked up from germline, CDR1 is SGDLS and CDR2 is YYNGEE.

The sample holds a few counts of this clonotype. The chain combines TRBV27 with TRBJ1-4; TRBD1 aligns across 10 bases. Trimming at V came to 6 bases and at J to 8 bases, leaving 6 bases not matched to a gene. This CDR3 is built from 14 residues. CDR1 and CDR2 from the germline V gene are MNHEY and SMNVEV (reference sequence). The CDR3 DNA is TGTGCCAGCAGGCGCGGGACAGGGGACGAAAAACTGTTTTTT. Its translation is CASRRGTGDEKLFF.

This clonotype has a count of ten or more. The rearrangement links TRBV3-1 to TRBJ2-3; 8 bases match TRBD2. The V gene's germline CDR1 is LGHDT and CDR2 YNNKEL (reference sequence). The CDR3 sequence is 17 residues long. The J segment lost 3 bases and the V segment lost 0 bases, leaving 8 bases of the junction unmatched. CDR3 nucleotide sequence: TGTGCCAGCAGCCAAGACTCGCGGGGGGTACGTACAGATACGCAGTATTTT. This gives the protein CASSQDSRGVRTDTQYF.

This clonotype showed up many times. The genes are TRBV12-3 or TRBV12-4 and TRBJ1-2, with a weak D call TRBD1 (6 bases). The CDR3 totals 13 residues. V dropped 5 bases and J dropped 4 bases, with 11 bases sitting between them. CDR3 loop: CASSTGQLYGYTF. The CDR3 region has the DNA TGTGCCAGCAGTACCGGACAGCTCTATGGCTACACCTTC.

The chain carries TRBV30 and TRBJ1-2; D gene uncertain. The CDR3 consists of 13 residues. The V gene lost 0 bases and the J gene lost 5 bases, with 10 bases spanning the gap. Germline lookup yields CDR1 GTSNPN and CDR2 SVGIG (reference sequence). The CDR3 DNA sequence: TGTGCCTGGAGTGTGTATAGGGAATATGGCTACACCTTC. Its translation: CAWSVYREYGYTF.

This clonotype has only a few counts. A read error may be the cause here, since a much bigger clone is one base away. V is TRBV7-2 and J is TRBJ2-7; no firm D call. Germline-derived CDR1 and CDR2 are SGHTA and FQGNSA. The CDR3 length is 13 residues. The CDR3 is CANSLGRIYEQYF. The CDR3 DNA reads TGTGCCAACAGCTTAGGCCGGATCTACGAGCAGTACTTC.

About this clonotype itself: One base away lies a much larger clone, so this may be a sequencing read error. The rearrangement joins TRBV20-1 to TRBJ2-3, with D perhaps assigned TRBD1 or TRBD2 (5 bases each). CDR1 and CDR2 (germline): DFQATT, SNEGSKA (reference sequence). The length of the CDR3 is 13 residues. Trimming removed 6 bases at V and 6 bases at J, with 16 bases between. The CDR3 region has the DNA TGCAGTGCCCTGGGACGGTACGGCGATACGCAGTATTTT. Amino acid sequence: CSALGRYGDTQYF.

This clonotype was counted ten times or more. This chain links TRBV6-5 with TRBJ2-7, with D tentatively TRBD1 (6 bases). The CDR3 runs to 16 residues. V was trimmed by 6 bases and J by 4 bases, leaving 22 bases between them. The germline V gene has CDR1 MNHEY and CDR2 SVGAGI. CDR3 nucleotide sequence: TGTGCCAGCAGCCGATTGGGACACCGAGTACTATACGAGCAGTACTTC. Its translation is CASSRLGHRVLYEQYF.

Comments on this clonotype: Being one base from a much bigger clone, this may be a read error. This rearrangement joins TRBV7-2 to TRBJ2-1; 8 bases agree with TRBD2. V trimming: 1 base; J trimming: 8 bases; junction bases outside the gene matches: 10. This CDR3 has 16 amino acids. Germline V gene sequence: CDR1 SGHTA, CDR2 FQGNSA. This CDR3 is CASSLGAGLGRHEQFF. As DNA, the CDR3 is TGTGCCAGCAGCTTAGGTGCGGGACTAGGTCGCCATGAGCAGTTCTTC. The full variable domain, completed using reference TRBV7-2 and TRBJ2-1, is GAGVSQSPSNKVTEKGKDVELRCDPISGHTALYWYRQSLGQGLEFLIYFQGNSAPDKSGLPSDRFSAERTGGSVSTLTIQRTQQEDSAVYLCASSLGAGLGRHEQFFGPGTRLTVL.

The genes are TRBV5-1 and TRBJ2-1; D is ambiguous. Germline V lookup: CDR1 SGHRS, CDR2 YFSETQ. The CDR3 contains 14 residues. V was cut by 0 bases and J by 3 bases, with 7 bases left in between. The CDR3 sequence is CASSLANGYNEQFF. The DNA of the CDR3 is TGCGCCAGCAGCTTGGCTAATGGCTACAATGAGCAGTTCTTC.

This clonotype was observed once. The V gene is TRBV7-9, the J gene TRBJ2-1, with 11 bases identical to TRBD2. Germline trimming cut 5 bases from V and 4 bases from J; bases unmatched to any gene: 13. The CDR3 extends over 18 amino acids. Germline values: CDR1 SEHNR, CDR2 FQNEAQ (reference sequence). The CDR3 region has the DNA TGTGCCAGCAGCGTAGGGGCCTCTAGCGGGAGGTCTTACAATGAGCAGTTCTTC. Translation gives CASSVGASSGRSYNEQFF. The full variable domain, completed using reference TRBV7-9 and TRBJ2-1, is DTGVSQNPRHKITKRGQNVTFRCDPISEHNRLYWYRQTLGQGPEFLTYFQNEAQLEKSRLLSDRFSAERPKGSFSTLEIQRTEQGDSAMYLCASSVGASSGRSYNEQFFGPGTRLTVL.

In this sample, this clonotype turned up many times. The chain is built from TRBV7-9 and TRBJ2-7, with D possibly TRBD2 on 6 matching bases. The V end was cut by 10 bases, the J end by 1 base, with 8 bases between. Germline V gene lookup returns CDR1 SEHNR and CDR2 FQNEAQ (reference sequence). The CDR3 is 11 amino acids. CDR3 region: CATEGSYEQYF. The DNA for the CDR3 is TGTGCCACGGAGGGTTCCTACGAGCAGTACTTC.

This clonotype was found many times. The rearrangement links TRBV7-3 to TRBJ1-1, with D perhaps TRBD1 (6 bases). Trimming removed 4 bases from V and 8 bases from J, with 14 bases in between. Germline V CDR1 and CDR2: SGHTA, FQGTGA. This CDR3 spans 13 amino acids. The CDR3 DNA is TGTGCCAGCAGCTCCGCCCCCGGGACAGAAGCTTTCTTT. Amino acid sequence: CASSSAPGTEAFF. The full variable domain, rest sourced from reference TRBV7-3 and TRBJ1-1, is GAGVSQTPSNKVTEKGKYVELRCDPISGHTALYWYRQSLGQGPEFLIYFQGTGAADDSGLPNDRFFAVRPEGSVSTLKIQRTERGDSAVYLCASSSAPGTEAFFGQGTRLTVV.

This clonotype was observed many times. The rearrangement uses TRBV28 and TRBJ2-1; TRBD1 or TRBD2 may be the D gene (5 bases each). The CDR3 length is 16 residues. The germline CDR1 and CDR2 sequences are MDHEN and SYDVKM. The ends were cut back, 6 bases at V and 7 bases at J, with 22 bases in the middle. The CDR3 protein is CASSPAGREYDNEQFF. The CDR3 DNA reads TGTGCCAGCAGCCCCGCGGGCAGGGAATATGATAATGAGCAGTTCTTC.

This clonotype has at least ten counts. This may come from a read error, since a much larger clone is one base off. J is TRBJ2-3 and V is TRBV2; D perhaps matches TRBD1 (6 bases). Germline loops: CDR1 SNHLY, CDR2 FYNNEI. The CDR3 sequence is 13 residues long. V was clipped by 6 bases and J by 2 bases, with 9 bases between them. As DNA, the CDR3 is TGTGCCAGCAGAAGGGACATCACAGATACGCAGTATTTT. Its translation is CASRRDITDTQYF.

Comments on this clonotype: Compared with germline, one end of the junction differs, possibly owing to a read error. The CDR3 spells CSTRPGHRGNEQFF. The CDR3 DNA reads as TGCAGTACTAGACCGGGCCATAGAGGCAATGAGCAGTTCTTC. The rearrangement links TRBV20-1 to TRBJ2-1, with D tentatively TRBD2 (5 bases). Per germline, CDR1 DFQATT and CDR2 SNEGSKA (reference sequence). The CDR3 contains 14 residues.